Below, 3 T cell receptor beta chains from the same sample are listed, as sequenced in a study of OX40 agonist ivuxolimab in advanced cancers. Only in-frame clones appear in the TCRdb table, and some are missing; sequencing was by immunoSEQ multiplex PCR. The sample consists of about 84,000 clones, approximately 90% of them appearing once. This material consisted of CD4+ or CD8+ T cells sorted from blood, taken in a trial of the OX40 agonist ivuxolimab. The receptors were sampled from an adult with an advanced solid tumor such as melanoma, head and neck, liver or kidney cancer.

This chain links TRBV27 with TRBJ2-1; 11 bases align to TRBD2. CDR3 length equals 15 residues. V lost 4 bases to trimming and J lost 4 bases; unmatched junction nucleotides: 3. Per germline, CDR1 MNHEY and CDR2 SMNVEV (reference sequence). This CDR3 reads CASSYRLAGYNEQFF. The CDR3 DNA reads TGTGCCAGCAGTTACCGACTAGCGGGGTACAATGAGCAGTTCTTC.

The chain joins TRBV7-9 to TRBJ2-7, with TRBD2 identical over 10 bases. The V gene end was trimmed by 0 bases and the J gene end by 0 bases; junction bases not matched to a gene: 2. This CDR3 is built from 16 residues. Germline CDR1 reads SEHNR; CDR2 reads FQNEAQ (reference sequence). The CDR3: CASSLALAGSSYEQYF. The CDR3 bases are TGTGCCAGCAGCTTAGCACTAGCGGGAAGCTCCTACGAGCAGTACTTC.

This chain links TRBV7-2 with TRBJ2-1; 8 bases are a match to TRBD2. CDR1 and CDR2 (germline): SGHTA, FQGNSA. The CDR3 has 14 amino acids. V shed 5 bases and J 7 bases; nucleotides not matched to a gene: 7. CDR3 sequence (DNA): TGTGCCAGCAGCCTAGGACTAGCTTGGAATGAGCAGTTCTTC. It codes for CASSLGLAWNEQFF. Combining the CDR3 with reference TRBV7-2 and TRBJ2-1 gives the whole variable domain GAGVSQSPSNKVTEKGKDVELRCDPISGHTALYWYRQSLGQGLEFLIYFQGNSAPDKSGLPSDRFSAERTGGSVSTLTIQRTQQEDSAVYLCASSLGLAWNEQFFGPGTRLTVL.